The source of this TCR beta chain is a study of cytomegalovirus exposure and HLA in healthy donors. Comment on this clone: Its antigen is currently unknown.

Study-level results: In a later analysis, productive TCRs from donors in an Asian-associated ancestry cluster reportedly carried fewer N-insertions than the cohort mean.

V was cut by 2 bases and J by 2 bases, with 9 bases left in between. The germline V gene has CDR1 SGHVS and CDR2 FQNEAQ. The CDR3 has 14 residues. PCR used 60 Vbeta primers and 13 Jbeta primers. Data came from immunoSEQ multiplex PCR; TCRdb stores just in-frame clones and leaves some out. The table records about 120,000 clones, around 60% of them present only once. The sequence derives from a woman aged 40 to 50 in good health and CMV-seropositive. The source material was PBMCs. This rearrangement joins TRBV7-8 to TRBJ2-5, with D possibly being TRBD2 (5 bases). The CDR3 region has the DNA TGTGCCAGCAGCTTAACGGGAACGCAAGAGACCCAGTACTTC. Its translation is CASSLTGTQETQYF.